A selection of T cell receptor beta chains follows, all from one sample in a study of CD8 T cells in Susac syndrome. TCRdb fed the immunoSEQ multiplex PCR reads into MiXCR, producing one record per CDR3 protein. The profile shows 100,000 to 150,000 distinct CDR3 sequences, around 94% of them singletons. Source material: CD4+ T cells from PBMCs. These receptors originate from a human donor in good health. CDR3s include the opening cysteine and the closing phenylalanine or tryptophan. A D gene is named only where the DNA matches it firmly. The size field is filled for only some rows; it gives once, few, many or a size class.

>-|TRBJ2-3|once|TRBV5-4
CASSSQLDTQYF
TGTGCCAGCAGCTCCCAGTTGGATACGCAGTATTTT
>-|TRBJ1-1|-|TRBV2
CASSLDREAFF
TGTGCCAGCAGTCTGGACCGTGAAGCTTTCTTT
>-|TRBJ1-1|-|TRBV7-9
CASSSPRRAPKNTEAFF
TGTGCCAGCAGCTCGCCCCGCCGGGCACCAAAGAACACTGAAGCTTTCTTT
>-|TRBJ1-2|-|TRBV5-1
CASSLDSAGLDGYTF
TGCGCCAGCAGCTTGGATTCGGCAGGTCTTGATGGCTACACCTTC
>TRBD2|TRBJ2-1|-|TRBV7-2
CASSSLPGLAGNEQFF
TGTGCCAGCAGCTCCCTACCGGGACTAGCGGGTAATGAGCAGTTCTTC
>-|TRBJ1-1|-|TRBV6-2/TRBV6-3
CASSYSPPGEAFF
TGTGCCAGCAGTTACTCTCCCCCAGGGGAAGCTTTCTTT
>-|TRBJ1-2|once|TRBV3-1
CASSALSGHYGYTF
TGTGCCAGCAGCGCTCTTTCCGGGCACTATGGCTACACCTTC
>TRBD2|TRBJ2-3|-|TRBV12-3/TRBV12-4
CASTNGLAGTDTQYF
TGTGCCAGCACCAACGGACTAGCGGGAACAGATACGCAGTATTTT
>TRBD1|TRBJ2-7|-|TRBV27
CASSLLRDRGYEQYF
TGTGCCAGCAGTTTATTGCGGGACAGGGGATACGAGCAGTACTTC
>-|TRBJ1-1|-|TRBV3-1
CASMGGGKRVAEAFF
TGTGCCAGCATGGGGGGGGGCAAAAGGGTCGCTGAAGCTTTCTTT
>-|TRBJ2-7|-|TRBV7-9
CASSASGGNEQYF
TGTGCCAGCAGCGCCTCCGGGGGCAACGAGCAGTACTTC
>-|TRBJ1-1|-|TRBV12-3/TRBV12-4
CASSRNTEAFF
TGTGCCAGCAGTCGGAACACTGAAGCTTTCTTT
>TRBD2|TRBJ2-7|-|TRBV9
CASSVGIGTSVSEQYF
TGTGCCAGCAGCGTAGGGATCGGGACTAGCGTCTCCGAGCAGTACTTC
>-|TRBJ1-6|-|TRBV7-2
CASSRERGGPSPLHF
TGTGCCAGCAGCAGGGAGAGGGGCGGGCCTTCACCCCTCCACTTT
>-|TRBJ2-1|-|TRBV29-1
CSVESVEQFF
TGCAGCGTTGAGTCGGTGGAGCAGTTCTTC
>-|TRBJ1-2|-|TRBV28
CASSPSGRSYGYTF
TGTGCCAGCAGTCCCTCGGGACGGTCCTATGGCTACACCTTC
>-|TRBJ1-2|few|TRBV29-1
CSALGAGDYGYTF
TGCAGCGCCCTTGGGGCAGGAGACTATGGCTACACCTTC
>TRBD2|TRBJ2-1|-|TRBV4-2
CASSQVGSGSFEQFF
TGTGCCAGCAGCCAAGTGGGTAGCGGGAGCTTTGAGCAGTTCTTC
>-|TRBJ2-1|-|TRBV3-1
CASSQEGPRSEQFF
TGTGCCAGCAGCCAAGAAGGACCGCGATCGGAGCAGTTCTTC
>TRBD1|TRBJ2-5|-|TRBV4-2
CASSPAGQAGETQYF
TGTGCCAGCAGCCCCGCGGGACAGGCCGGGGAGACCCAGTACTTC
>-|TRBJ2-7|-|TRBV2
CASRDTYYEQYF
TGTGCCAGTAGGGACACTTACTACGAGCAGTACTTC
>-|TRBJ2-3|-|TRBV11-1
CASSFSADTQYF
TGTGCCAGCAGCTTTAGTGCAGATACGCAGTATTTT
>TRBD1|TRBJ2-2|-|TRBV10-3
CATRDREDTGELFF
TGTGCCACTCGGGACAGGGAGGACACCGGGGAGCTGTTTTTT
>-|TRBJ2-7|once|TRBV7-8
CASSLEAGPTYEQYF
TGTGCCAGCAGCTTAGAGGCAGGTCCAACCTACGAGCAGTACTTC
>TRBD2|TRBJ2-4|-|TRBV20-1
CSGLAGFAKNIQYF
TGCAGCGGACTAGCGGGTTTCGCCAAAAACATTCAGTACTTC
>TRBD1|TRBJ2-7|-|TRBV12-3/TRBV12-4
CASSRDRPPDEQYF
TGTGCCAGCAGTAGGGACAGGCCCCCCGACGAGCAGTACTTC
>TRBD1|TRBJ2-1|-|TRBV6-5
CASNSRQGFYNEQFF
TGTGCCAGCAACTCTCGACAGGGGTTCTACAATGAGCAGTTCTTC
>TRBD1|TRBJ2-2|once|TRBV3-1
CASSHLGQSFVGTGELFF
TGTGCCAGCAGCCATTTGGGACAGTCCTTTGTGGGCACCGGGGAGCTGTTTTTT
>-|TRBJ2-5|-|TRBV7-6
CASSPLTGQETQYF
TGTGCCAGCAGCCCCCTGACAGGACAAGAGACCCAGTACTTC
>-|TRBJ2-2|-|TRBV18
CASSPSEGHGTGELFF
TGTGCCAGCTCACCCTCGGAGGGGCATGGAACCGGGGAGCTGTTTTTT
>TRBD2|TRBJ2-4|-|TRBV3-1
CASSRDTGTSGSDLYF
TGTGCCAGCAGCCGAGATACCGGGACTAGCGGGTCCGACCTCTACTTC
>-|TRBJ2-3|-|TRBV4-3
CASSQSVQGGTDTQYF
TGCGCCAGCAGCCAGTCGGTCCAGGGGGGTACAGATACGCAGTATTTT
>TRBD1|TRBJ1-2|-|TRBV25-1
CASSVPGTADYGYTF
TGTGCCAGCAGTGTACCCGGGACAGCCGACTATGGCTACACCTTC
>-|TRBJ1-3|-|TRBV20-1
CSALPGLGFQAGNTIYF
TGCAGTGCTCTCCCCGGATTGGGGTTTCAGGCTGGAAACACCATATATTTT
>TRBD1|TRBJ2-7|-|TRBV15
CATSRGRDRVGEQYF
TGTGCCACCAGCAGAGGCCGGGACAGGGTGGGTGAGCAGTACTTC
>-|TRBJ2-3|-|TRBV29-1
CSVARVLSDTQYF
TGCAGCGTCGCCCGGGTACTATCAGATACGCAGTATTTT
>-|TRBJ1-1|-|TRBV29-1
CSVEGRGEDTEAFF
TGCAGCGTTGAAGGCAGGGGAGAGGACACTGAAGCTTTCTTT
>-|TRBJ1-3|-|TRBV30
CAWTPGPPSVNTIYF
TGTGCCTGGACCCCCGGGCCGCCCTCTGTGAACACCATATATTTT
>-|TRBJ2-1|once|TRBV7-3
CASSLMPATYNEQFF
TGTGCCAGCAGCTTAATGCCGGCTACCTACAATGAGCAGTTCTTC
>TRBD1|TRBJ2-3|-|TRBV10-2
CASNGQGTDTQYF
TGCGCCAGCAACGGACAGGGCACAGATACGCAGTATTTT
>-|TRBJ1-5|-|TRBV6-2/TRBV6-3
CASSYPTGGISLNQPQHF
TGTGCCAGCAGTTACCCTACTGGGGGGATCAGCCTCAATCAGCCCCAGCATTTT
>-|TRBJ1-4|-|TRBV5-1
CASSLQGYDEKLFF
TGCGCCAGCAGTCTCCAGGGTTATGATGAAAAACTGTTTTTT
>-|TRBJ2-1|-|TRBV5-1
CASSLGDQGQFF
TGCGCCAGCAGCTTGGGGGACCAGGGGCAGTTCTTC
>-|TRBJ2-5|-|TRBV29-1
CSVKGSQETQYF
TGCAGCGTTAAGGGGAGCCAAGAGACCCAGTACTTC
>TRBD2|TRBJ2-7|-|TRBV6-2/TRBV6-3
CASSYPPIAGANEQYF
TGTGCCAGCAGTTACCCACCTATAGCGGGAGCCAACGAGCAGTACTTC
>TRBD2|TRBJ2-7|-|TRBV7-2
CASSSHGAGGPYEQYF
TGTGCCAGCAGCTCCCATGGGGCGGGAGGGCCCTACGAGCAGTACTTC
>TRBD1|TRBJ1-2|-|TRBV27
CASSLTRTGAYGYTF
TGTGCCAGCAGTTTAACACGGACAGGGGCCTATGGCTACACCTTC
>-|TRBJ2-5|-|TRBV5-1
CASSATKETQYF
TGCGCCAGCAGCGCGACGAAAGAGACCCAGTACTTC
>-|TRBJ2-5|-|TRBV6-1
CASSELRIGETQYF
TGTGCCAGCAGTGAATTAAGAATAGGAGAGACCCAGTACTTC
>-|TRBJ1-2|once|TRBV9
CASSVVENYGYTF
TGTGCCAGCAGCGTAGTAGAAAACTATGGCTACACCTTC
>-|TRBJ1-6|-|TRBV7-9
CASSLVVGGSPLHF
TGTGCCAGCAGCCTGGTTGTCGGGGGGTCACCCCTCCACTTT
>-|TRBJ2-7|-|TRBV18
CASSPAGQSSPAYEQYF
TGTGCCAGCTCACCGGCGGGACAGTCCTCGCCTGCCTACGAGCAGTACTTC
>-|TRBJ2-5|once|TRBV29-1
CSVRDGGVSETQYF
TGCAGCGTCAGGGACGGTGGGGTGTCGGAGACCCAGTACTTC
>-|TRBJ2-2|-|TRBV5-6
CASNYGGNAAGELFF
TGTGCCAGCAACTACGGCGGGAATGCGGCCGGGGAGCTGTTTTTT
>-|TRBJ2-5|-|TRBV30
CAWSVYETQYF
TGTGCCTGGAGTGTATACGAGACCCAGTACTTC
>-|TRBJ1-5|-|TRBV6-2/TRBV6-3
CASSEQGRQPQHF
TGTGCCAGCAGTGAACAGGGACGACAGCCCCAGCATTTT
>TRBD1|TRBJ2-7|-|TRBV10-3
CASTSGTGASYEQYF
TGTGCCTCCACGTCCGGCACAGGGGCCTCCTACGAGCAGTACTTC